This is a list of T cell receptor beta chains from one sample in a study of Ad26.COV2.S vaccination and SARS-CoV-2 variants. TCRdb's copy holds only in-frame clones and misses some; the assay was immunoSEQ multiplex PCR. The table lists over 400,000 clones, around 92% of them singletons, with 1.5% to 2% in the top ten. Sample: peripheral blood, taken in a trial of Ad26.COV2.S vaccine versus placebo. These receptors all come from a person aged 18-60 years who received the Ad26.COV2.S COVID-19 vaccine or a placebo. Each CDR3 is given with its conserved first and last residue. Each record gives: J gene, clone size, D gene, V gene, CDR3 DNA, CDR3 protein. A D gene is named only where the DNA matches it firmly. Clone size appears in some rows only: once, few, many, or a class for an expanded clone.

J gene: TRBJ2-4
clone size: -
D gene: -
V gene: TRBV7-2
CDR3 DNA: TGTGCCAGCAGCTTAGCCCATCGACAGGCCGGGGGTAGCAACATTCAGTACTTC
CDR3 protein: CASSLAHRQAGGSNIQYF

J gene: TRBJ1-5
clone size: -
D gene: -
V gene: TRBV7-2
CDR3 DNA: TGTGCCAGCAGCTTAGATGGGGGGGTTCAGCCCCAGCATTTT
CDR3 protein: CASSLDGGVQPQHF

J gene: TRBJ2-1
clone size: once
D gene: TRBD2
V gene: TRBV18
CDR3 DNA: TGTGCCAGCTCACCCGGACTAGCGGGGAATGAGCAGTTCTTC
CDR3 protein: CASSPGLAGNEQFF

J gene: TRBJ1-2
clone size: -
D gene: TRBD1
V gene: TRBV23-1
CDR3 DNA: TGCGCCAGCAGTCAATCCGAAATACAGGGGGCGCGGGGCTACACCTTC
CDR3 protein: CASSQSEIQGARGYTF

J gene: TRBJ1-5
clone size: few
D gene: -
V gene: TRBV19
CDR3 DNA: TGTGCCAGTAAAGAGAATCCCGTTGAGCCCCAGCATTTT
CDR3 protein: CASKENPVEPQHF

J gene: TRBJ2-2
clone size: -
D gene: -
V gene: TRBV11-2
CDR3 DNA: TGTGCCAGCAGCTTAACAGCCACCGGGGAGCTGTTTTTT
CDR3 protein: CASSLTATGELFF

J gene: TRBJ2-7
clone size: -
D gene: TRBD2
V gene: TRBV3-1/TRBV3-2
CDR3 DNA: TGTGCCAGCAGCCAACATAGCGGGGTCGAGCAGTACTTC
CDR3 protein: CASSQHSGVEQYF

J gene: TRBJ2-2
clone size: -
D gene: TRBD1
V gene: TRBV5-4
CDR3 DNA: TGTGCCAGCAGCTTTGGGGACAGGGGTCCCACCGGGGAGCTGTTTTTT
CDR3 protein: CASSFGDRGPTGELFF

J gene: TRBJ1-2
clone size: -
D gene: -
V gene: TRBV3-1/TRBV3-2
CDR3 DNA: TGTGCCAGCAGCCAAGTCCTATCAGGGTCCCGTGGCTACACCTTC
CDR3 protein: CASSQVLSGSRGYTF

J gene: TRBJ1-1
clone size: -
D gene: -
V gene: TRBV5-1
CDR3 DNA: TGCGCCAGCAGCTCAGAACCGGGACTAACCGAAGCTTTCTTT
CDR3 protein: CASSSEPGLTEAFF

J gene: TRBJ1-3
clone size: -
D gene: -
V gene: TRBV2
CDR3 DNA: TGTGCCAGCAGAGGGGACTCTGGAAACACCATATATTTT
CDR3 protein: CASRGDSGNTIYF

J gene: TRBJ2-7
clone size: -
D gene: TRBD1
V gene: TRBV7-9
CDR3 DNA: TGTGCCAGCAGCTTTACCACAGGGGTGCACGAGCAGTACTTC
CDR3 protein: CASSFTTGVHEQYF

J gene: TRBJ1-2
clone size: -
D gene: TRBD1
V gene: TRBV9
CDR3 DNA: TGTGCCAGCAGCGTAGTGGGACAGGGGACCGGTAACTATGGCTACACCTTC
CDR3 protein: CASSVVGQGTGNYGYTF

J gene: TRBJ1-1
clone size: -
D gene: -
V gene: TRBV9
CDR3 DNA: TGTGCCAGCAGCGCCGGGACAAGTCATGAAGCTTTCTTT
CDR3 protein: CASSAGTSHEAFF

J gene: TRBJ1-1
clone size: -
D gene: -
V gene: TRBV14
CDR3 DNA: TGTGCCATGCCAAATAGGGACACTGAAGCTTTCTTT
CDR3 protein: CAMPNRDTEAFF

J gene: TRBJ1-1
clone size: -
D gene: TRBD1
V gene: TRBV5-1
CDR3 DNA: TGCGCCAGCAGCCAAACAGGGGGTGTTTTGAACACTGAAGCTTTCTTT
CDR3 protein: CASSQTGGVLNTEAFF

J gene: TRBJ2-3
clone size: -
D gene: -
V gene: TRBV5-4
CDR3 DNA: TGTGCCAGCAGCTTCCGACAGTTTTCCCCAGATACGCAGTATTTT
CDR3 protein: CASSFRQFSPDTQYF